The clone carrying this TCR beta chain was observed a handful of times. As yet, its antigen is unknown. This specimen belongs to a study of T cells after yellow fever vaccination. Turning to the study itself: SMART-Seq v4 Ultra Low Input handled preparation of low-cell-number fractions. Study findings and constraints: By day 5 rather than day 15, the secondary response had peaked, though it was weaker. Subsequent to the booster, the majority of primary-vaccination clones reappeared (roughly 95% CD4, about 90% CD8). The bulk population could contribute abundant contaminating clonotypes to FACS-sorted repertoires.

V shed 4 bases and J shed 3 bases, with 19 bases lying between them. Germline V gene data show CDR1 as MNHEY and CDR2 as SMNVEV (reference sequence). This CDR3 spans 16 amino acids. Using its own MiXCR run on the 5' RACE reads, TCRdb lists one record per CDR3 protein. There are around 120,000 distinct CDR3 sequences in the sample; 13% to 15% occur only once, and approximately 43% lies in the top ten. Sequences were derived from CD8+ T cells sorted from PBMCs, sampled 5 days after the yellow fever booster vaccination. The chain uses TRBV27 and TRBJ2-7; D is perhaps TRBD1 or TRBD2 (5 bases each). The clonotype originates from a man aged 18 to 30 who received the YFV17D yellow fever vaccine. The DNA of the CDR3 is TGTGCCAGCAGTTCACCCCAAGGGACGGGGTTCTACGAGCAGTACTTC. Its translation is CASSSPQGTGFYEQYF.